Listed here is a single TCR beta chain. The target antigen is unknown. The CDR3 spans 15 residues. The V segment lost 1 base and the J segment 3 bases; nucleotides outside the gene matches: 1. Germline-derived CDR1 and CDR2 are LGHNA and YNFKEQ. This entry belongs to a study of shared clonotypes between healthy human individuals. Looking at the study overall: CD8 memory received one plate per donor, CD8 naive two, CD4 memory three and CD4 naive three.

CD8 cells regarded as naive lacked CD45RO, were positively chosen for CCR7, and omitted terminally differentiated effector memory CD45RA+ cells. Using immunoSEQ multiplex PCR, the repertoire was profiled, and TCRdb retains in-frame clones only, with some absent. The data show around 1.9 million clones, roughly 91% seen once. Notes on the study in general: Sorted-subset sequencing, rarefaction showed, was incomplete despite large depth.

The chain uses TRBV4-2 and TRBJ2-7; TRBD1 aligns across 12 bases. The sequence was obtained from a man aged 18 to 30 in good health. Some clones in this sample may be carry-over from other donors' samples. Specimen: naive CD8+ T cells from PBMCs. CDR3 sequence reads: CASSQGDRGHYEQYF. CDR3 nucleotides: TGTGCCAGCAGCCAAGGGGACAGGGGGCACTACGAGCAGTACTTC.